This T cell receptor (beta chain) derives from a study of blood T cell repertoires in COVID-19. Looking at the study overall: Spain, Italy and the United States supplied samples that represented acute and convalescent COVID-19.

The repertoire was sequenced with immunoSEQ multiplex PCR; TCRdb's copy has only in-frame clones and lacks some. The sample includes hundreds of thousands of clones, about four fifths seen only once; the top ten take about 10%. This CDR3 has 19 amino acids. V lost 0 bases to trimming and J lost 2 bases; unmatched junction nucleotides: 5. Germline V gives CDR1 KGHSH, CDR2 LQKENI. This rearrangement joins TRBV18 to TRBJ2-1, with 15 bases fitting TRBD2. The sequence came from an elderly man with acute or convalescent COVID-19. Material: peripheral blood. CDR3 amino acids: CASSPPGLAGGTPYNEQFF. CDR3 coding DNA: TGTGCCAGCTCACCACCGGGACTAGCGGGAGGTACTCCCTACAATGAGCAGTTCTTC.